The clone carrying this T cell receptor beta chain was seen a few times. This sample is drawn from a study of blood T cells in healthy people across ages. With a J-beta primer mix and a sample-barcoded 5' primer, a second PCR ran about 7 to 12 cycles. TCRdb itself ran the 5' RACE reads through MiXCR, one entry per CDR3 protein. The sample shows about 1.4 million distinct CDR3 sequences, around 59% of them seen only once. V was shortened by 5 bases and J by 1 base, with 11 bases between the two germline ends. The CDR3 has 14 residues. Germline CDR1 and CDR2: MNHNY and SVGAGI (reference sequence). This receptor was obtained from a young man in good health. The sequencing input was blood. V gene TRBV6-6 combines with J gene TRBJ2-5; tentatively, D is TRBD1 (6 bases). The CDR3 sequence: CASSLQGPQETQYF. The CDR3 bases are TGTGCCAGCAGTCTACAGGGACCCCAAGAGACCCAGTACTTC.